This T cell receptor (beta chain) was obtained from a study of esophageal squamous cell carcinoma under preoperative chemotherapy. Whole-study context: TCR repertoires were profiled from both peripheral blood T cells and tumor-infiltrating lymphocytes.

Regarding this clonotype: What it binds is unknown.

Time point defined: after preoperative PTX-NDP chemotherapy. Paclitaxel-nedaplatin chemotherapy was given to patients ahead of their surgery. TCRdb independently ran MiXCR on the PCR reads; one entry per CDR3 protein. The table lists around 11,000 distinct CDR3 sequences, roughly 63% of them singletons. Germline V gene lookup returns CDR1 SGHTA and CDR2 FQGNSA. CDR3 length: 14 amino acids. General study findings and limits: Abundant clones tended to shrink rather than expand after paclitaxel-nedaplatin.

This sequence originates from a human donor with esophageal squamous cell carcinoma. The donor label of this sample is uncertain. The sample was acquired from a patient given preoperative chemotherapy. The rearrangement links TRBV7-2 to TRBJ2-1, with 9 nucleotides matching TRBD2. The last part of the DNA fits TRBJ2-7 better; the J call may be wrong. CDR3 region: CASSRTSDHNEQYF. The CDR3 DNA reads as TGTGCCAGCAGCCGGACTAGCGACCACAATGAGCAGTACTTC.